The rows below give T cell receptor beta chains drawn from one sample of a study of cytomegalovirus exposure and HLA in healthy donors. Generated by immunoSEQ multiplex PCR, the TCRdb table keeps only in-frame clones and is missing some. The sample table sets out 85,000 to 90,000 clones. Sequencing used PBMCs. All receptors come from a man in his forties or fifties in good health and CMV-seropositive. CDR3s include the opening cysteine and the closing phenylalanine or tryptophan. D genes are given only for firm matches.

d_call j_call v_call cdr3_nt cdr3_aa
. TRBJ2-1 TRBV11-2 TGTGCCAGCACCTTCGGGGCCCCGTCCCCACTAGCTGCAAATGAGCAGTTCTTC CASTFGAPSPLAANEQFF
. TRBJ2-3 TRBV15 TGTGCCACCAGCAGAGGGAGGGGAAGCACAGATACGCAGTATTTT CATSRGRGSTDTQYF
. TRBJ1-4 TRBV6-9 TGTGCCAGCAGTTACCGGGGGGCAGAGGAAAAACTGTTTTTT CASSYRGAEEKLFF
TRBD2 TRBJ2-2 TRBV5-6 TGTGCCAGCAACCTAGCGGGAGTTGCCGGGGAGCTGTTTTTT CASNLAGVAGELFF
TRBD1 TRBJ1-5 TRBV18 TGTGCCAGCTCACCTACAGGGGGCAATCAGCCCCAGCATTTT CASSPTGGNQPQHF
. TRBJ1-3 TRBV6-5 TGTGCCAGCAGTTACTCGCGCCCGCCGGCTGGAAACACCATATATTTT CASSYSRPPAGNTIYF
. TRBJ1-1 TRBV5-1 TGCGCCAGCAGCTTGGTAGCGGGTATGAACACTGAAGCTTTCTTT CASSLVAGMNTEAFF
. TRBJ1-2 TRBV6-1 TGTGCCAGCAGTGAAGCGCTTCGTCCAGGGTGGCTCGCTAACTATGGCTACACCTTC CASSEALRPGWLANYGYTF
. TRBJ2-7 TRBV5-6 TGTGCCAGCAGCTTCAGGGGTTACGAGCAGTACTTC CASSFRGYEQYF
TRBD1 TRBJ1-5 TRBV7-8 TGTGCCAGCAGCTTAGCTCAGGGGGGAACTCAGCCCCAGCATTTT CASSLAQGGTQPQHF
TRBD2 TRBJ2-1 TRBV29-1 TGCAGCGTTGAGCGGCGGGAGCTTGCCTACAATGAGCAGTTCTTC CSVERRELAYNEQFF
TRBD2 TRBJ2-3 TRBV4-2 TGTGCCAGCAGCCAAGACGAACTAGCGGGAGGGACAGATACGCAGTATTTT CASSQDELAGGTDTQYF
. TRBJ1-5 TRBV19 TGTGCCAGTACCGAGGACAGTTCGTATCAGCCCCAGCATTTT CASTEDSSYQPQHF
TRBD2 TRBJ2-2 TRBV5-4 TGTGCCAGCAGCCCCCTACTAGCGGGAGTCGACACCGGGGAGCTGTTTTTT CASSPLLAGVDTGELFF
. TRBJ1-2 TRBV18 TGTGCCAGCTCACCAGCAGCAGGGGTCTATGGCTACACCTTC CASSPAAGVYGYTF
. TRBJ2-3 TRBV11-3 TGTGCCAGCAGCCTCGGGGTCTATCCGACAGATACGCAGTATTTT CASSLGVYPTDTQYF
TRBD2 TRBJ2-5 TRBV7-8 TGTGCCAGCAGCTTAACCACGGGAGGCGGCCAAGAGACCCAGTACTTC CASSLTTGGGQETQYF
TRBD1 TRBJ2-1 TRBV4-1 TGCGCCAGCAGCCAAGATGGGACAGGGTCCTACAATGAGCAGTTCTTC CASSQDGTGSYNEQFF
. TRBJ2-6 TRBV30 TGTGCCACCCCATCGCGCTCTGGGGCCAACGTCCTGACTTTC CATPSRSGANVLTF
TRBD1 TRBJ1-2 TRBV4-3 TGCGCCAGCAGCCCGACGGGACAGACTGGCTACACCTTC CASSPTGQTGYTF
. TRBJ2-3 TRBV7-2 TGTGCCAGCAGCTTTTGGGGCGGACCGGACACAGATACGCAGTATTTT CASSFWGGPDTDTQYF
. TRBJ2-2 TRBV6-6 TGTGCCAGCAGTTCTCGGGGGACAGCTTACACCGGGGAGCTGTTTTTT CASSSRGTAYTGELFF
TRBD2 TRBJ2-7 TRBV5-6 TGTGCCAGCAGCTTAGCGGGAATTGACTACGAGCAGTACTTC CASSLAGIDYEQYF
TRBD2 TRBJ2-7 TRBV27 TGTGCCAGCAGTTTAAGTTTAGCGGCGGGAGGGTATTACGAGCAGTACTTC CASSLSLAAGGYYEQYF
. TRBJ1-3 TRBV9 TGTGCCAGCAGCGTAGATCTCGGAAACACCATATATTTT CASSVDLGNTIYF
TRBD1 TRBJ2-3 TRBV5-1 TGCGCCAGCAGCGGGGACAGGGGAGAGTTTGTGACAGATACGCAGTATTTT CASSGDRGEFVTDTQYF
. TRBJ1-1 TRBV19 TGTGCCAGTAGTATAGATCTTCCCACTGAAGCTTTCTTT CASSIDLPTEAFF
. TRBJ2-7 TRBV7-2 TGTGCCAGCAGCCTTCCGGCCTACGAGCAGTACTTC CASSLPAYEQYF
TRBD1 TRBJ2-3 TRBV5-1 TGCGCCAGCAGCTTACGACAGGGCGGGACAGATACGCAGTATTTT CASSLRQGGTDTQYF
. TRBJ1-2 TRBV27 TGTGCCAGCAGTTTACAGGGTTCGCTTTATGGCTACACCTTC CASSLQGSLYGYTF
. TRBJ1-5 TRBV15 TGTGCCACCAGCGTCGACAGCCCGAGCAATCAGCCCCAGCATTTT CATSVDSPSNQPQHF
. TRBJ2-7 TRBV7-9 TGTGCCAGCAGCCTGAGCTACGAGCAGTACTTC CASSLSYEQYF
TRBD2 TRBJ2-1 TRBV5-1 TGCGCCAGCAGCTTGGGTATGACTAGCGGGAGGGCCGCGTACAATGAGCAGTTCTTC CASSLGMTSGRAAYNEQFF
TRBD2 TRBJ2-3 TRBV27 TGTGCCAGCACCCTTGGAACTAGCGGTAGGGGCGATACGCAGTATTTT CASTLGTSGRGDTQYF
. TRBJ2-7 TRBV13 TGTGCCAGCAGCTTAGGAGGGGACGAGCAGTACTTC CASSLGGDEQYF
. TRBJ2-7 TRBV6-5 TGTGCCAGCAGTTACGCGACAGGCTACGAGCAGTACTTC CASSYATGYEQYF
. TRBJ2-3 TRBV4-2 TGTGCCAGCAGCCCATCCGGCGGAAGAGTAAGGGATACGCAGTATTTT CASSPSGGRVRDTQYF
. TRBJ1-5 TRBV29-1 TGCAGCGCCTCCTCCTTCAATCGCGGGCCCCAGCATTTT CSASSFNRGPQHF
. TRBJ2-3 TRBV4-3 TGCGCCAGCAGCCAAGAAGGCGGGAGCACAGATACGCAGTATTTT CASSQEGGSTDTQYF
. TRBJ2-5 TRBV14 TGTGCCAGCAGCCTTCACGGGACTTTTGGGACCCAGTACTTC CASSLHGTFGTQYF
TRBD1 TRBJ1-1 TRBV19 TGTGCCAGTACCCACCGAACGTTTCGACAGGGAATGAACACTGAAGCTTTCTTT CASTHRTFRQGMNTEAFF
. TRBJ2-1 TRBV7-6 TGTGCCAGCAGCTTAGTTGAGGCAGACTTATACAATGAGCAGTTCTTC CASSLVEADLYNEQFF
. TRBJ1-5 TRBV6-1 TGTGCCAGCGAAATTATACAGAGCAATCAGCCCCAGCATTTT CASEIIQSNQPQHF
TRBD2 TRBJ2-1 TRBV15 TGTGCCACCAGCAGAGGCGGGAGACGGTGGAATGAGCAGTTCTTC CATSRGGRRWNEQFF
. TRBJ2-3 TRBV29-1 TGCAGCGTCGATCCGGGGACAGATACGCAGTATTTT CSVDPGTDTQYF
. TRBJ1-5 TRBV6-5 TGTGCCAGCAGCACAGGAGCCCGCAGCAATCAGCCCCAGCATTTT CASSTGARSNQPQHF
. TRBJ2-3 TRBV10-2 TGCGCCACCCGACGGGCGAGGGAGAGGAGCACAGATACGCAGTATTTT CATRRARERSTDTQYF
. TRBJ2-5 TRBV18 TGTGCCAGCTCACGGCGGAGAGACGGGGAGACCCAGTACTTC CASSRRRDGETQYF
TRBD1 TRBJ2-7 TRBV11-2 TGTGCCAGCAGCACGAGAGCAGGGGGCTTGTACGAGCAGTACTTC CASSTRAGGLYEQYF
. TRBJ2-1 TRBV11-2 TGTGCCAGCAGCTTACTAGCTGTCTACAATGAGCAGTTCTTC CASSLLAVYNEQFF
. TRBJ1-1 TRBV19 TGTGCCAGTAGTAACCAGGGCGGCACTGAAGCTTTCTTT CASSNQGGTEAFF
TRBD1 TRBJ2-1 TRBV29-1 TGCAGCGTTGAAGATCCGGGACAGGGAAACTACAATGAGCAGTTCTTC CSVEDPGQGNYNEQFF
. TRBJ1-1 TRBV29-1 TGCAGCGTTGAAGTGAGTCGGGGGACTGAAGCTTTCTTT CSVEVSRGTEAFF
. TRBJ1-1 TRBV18 TGTGCCAGCTCACCAGGACAGTATAGGGTCGCTTTCTTT CASSPGQYRVAFF